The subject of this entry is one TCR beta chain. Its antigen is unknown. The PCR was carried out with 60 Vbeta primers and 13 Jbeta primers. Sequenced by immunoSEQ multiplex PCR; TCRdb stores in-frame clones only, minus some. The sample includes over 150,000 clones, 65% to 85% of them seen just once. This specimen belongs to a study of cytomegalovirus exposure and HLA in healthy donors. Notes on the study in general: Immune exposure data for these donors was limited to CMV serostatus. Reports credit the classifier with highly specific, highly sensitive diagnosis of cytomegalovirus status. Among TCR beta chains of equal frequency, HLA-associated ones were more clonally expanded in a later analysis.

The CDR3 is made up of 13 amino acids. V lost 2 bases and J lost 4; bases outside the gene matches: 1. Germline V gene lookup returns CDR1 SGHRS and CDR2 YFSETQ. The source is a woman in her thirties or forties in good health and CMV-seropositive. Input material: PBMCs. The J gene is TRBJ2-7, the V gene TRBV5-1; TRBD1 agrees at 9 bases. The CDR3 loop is CASSFGTGYEQYF. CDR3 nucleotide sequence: TGCGCCAGCAGCTTCGGGACAGGGTACGAGCAGTACTTC.